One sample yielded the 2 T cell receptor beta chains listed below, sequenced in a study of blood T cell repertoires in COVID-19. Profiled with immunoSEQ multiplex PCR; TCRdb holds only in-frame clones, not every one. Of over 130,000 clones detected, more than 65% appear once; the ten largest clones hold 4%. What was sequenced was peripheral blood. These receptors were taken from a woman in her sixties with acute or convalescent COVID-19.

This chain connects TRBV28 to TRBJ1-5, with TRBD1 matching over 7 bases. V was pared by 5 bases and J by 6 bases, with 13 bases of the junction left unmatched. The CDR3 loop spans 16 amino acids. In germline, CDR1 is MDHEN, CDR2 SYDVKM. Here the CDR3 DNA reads TGTGCCAGCAGTATTAGGGGGCGCATGGTAGGTCAGCCCCAGCATTTT. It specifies CASSIRGRMVGQPQHF.

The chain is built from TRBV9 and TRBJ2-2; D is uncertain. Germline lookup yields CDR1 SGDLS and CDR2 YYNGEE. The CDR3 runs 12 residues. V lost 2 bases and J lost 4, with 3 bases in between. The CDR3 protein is CASSVGTGELFF. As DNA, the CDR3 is TGTGCCAGCAGCGTCGGCACCGGGGAGCTGTTTTTT.